The 26 T cell receptor beta chains in this list originate from one sample, sequenced in a study of cytomegalovirus exposure and HLA in healthy donors. Use of 60 Vbeta and 13 Jbeta primers characterized the PCR. Libraries were prepared by immunoSEQ multiplex PCR; TCRdb keeps only in-frame clonotypes and omits some of them. This sample has about 55,000 clones, with roughly 70% found just once. Material for sequencing was PBMCs. The receptor set was obtained from a middle-aged man in good health and CMV-seropositive.

The chain couples TRBV7-8 to TRBJ2-2; no clear D. Germline values: CDR1 SGHVS, CDR2 FQNEAQ. Between the trimmed V and J ends, which lost 4 bases and 2 bases, there was a span of 8 bases. The CDR3 consists of 14 residues. CDR3 region: CASSSQRNTGELFF. The CDR3 region has the DNA TGTGCCAGCAGCTCACAACGAAACACCGGGGAGCTGTTTTTT.

The gene calls are TRBV18 and TRBJ1-1; D ambiguous. Germline V gene data show CDR1 as KGHSH and CDR2 as LQKENI. The CDR3 consists of 13 residues. V gave up 3 bases and J gave up 11 bases, with 16 bases separating them. The CDR3 DNA reads as TGTGCCAGCTCACCTTCGGGTGTAGGGAGGGCTTTCTTT. It yields the protein CASSPSGVGRAFF.

The genes are TRBV2 and TRBJ1-2; 9 bases match TRBD1. Losses at the gene ends were 9 bases for V and 7 bases for J; bases not matched to a gene: 9. Germline-derived CDR1 and CDR2 are SNHLY and FYNNEI. This CDR3 region has 13 residues. CDR3 sequence reads: CASYQDRGRGYTF. The DNA for the CDR3 is TGTGCCAGTTACCAGGACAGGGGCCGTGGCTACACCTTC. Using reference TRBV2 and TRBJ1-2 for the parts outside the CDR3, the full variable domain is EPEVTQTPSHQVTQMGQEVILRCVPISNHLYFYWYRQILGQKVEFLVSFYNNEISEKSEIFDDQFSVERPDGSNFTLKIRSTKLEDSAMYFCASYQDRGRGYTFGSGTRLTVV.

Comments on this clone: This is likely a read error, given that the CDR3 carries no conserved phenylalanine or tryptophan at its end. The chain uses TRBV5-6 and TRBJ1-1; 7 bases agree with TRBD1. Trimming removed 5 bases from V and 3 bases from J; junction bases left unmatched: 7. Germline values: CDR1 SGHDT, CDR2 YYEEEE. CDR3 length: 14 residues. CDR3 residues: CASRSRGIYTEAFV. In DNA form, the CDR3 reads TGTGCCAGCAGAAGCAGGGGGATATACACTGAAGCTTTCGTT.

A few counts support this clone. The chain couples TRBV29-1 to TRBJ2-5, with 7 positions matching TRBD1. Gene TRBJ2-7 matches the end of the DNA better, so the J call may be wrong. The CDR3 has 15 residues. Germline V gene lookup returns CDR1 SQVTM and CDR2 ANQGSEA. Written as DNA, the CDR3 is TGCAGCGTTGAAGACTCCGGGACAGTCCCCTACGAGCAGTACTTC. Translated: CSVEDSGTVPYEQYF.

J is TRBJ2-5 and V is TRBV2; TRBD2 is a possible D gene (7 bases). Germline lookup yields CDR1 SNHLY and CDR2 FYNNEI. CDR3 length: 14 residues. V was cut by 6 bases and J by 5 bases, with 16 bases left in between. The CDR3 reads CASSRGAIRETQYF. CDR3 bases: TGTGCCAGCAGCCGGGGGGCGATAAGGGAGACCCAGTACTTC.

The chain uses TRBV7-3 and TRBJ2-3; weak D call: TRBD2 (6 bases). The CDR3 length is 14 residues. Trimming pared 4 bases from V and 4 bases from J, leaving 12 bases between. From germline, CDR1 is SGHTA and CDR2 FQGTGA. The CDR3 DNA sequence: TGTGCCAGCAGCTCCATTGCGGGGTCAGATACGCAGTATTTT. This sequence encodes CASSSIAGSDTQYF.

This clone was seen more than once but under ten times. The chain joins TRBV2 to TRBJ2-1, with D unclear. V lost 7 bases and J lost 0, with 10 bases in between. Germline-derived CDR1 and CDR2 are SNHLY and FYNNEI. The CDR3 length is 14 residues. In DNA form, the CDR3 reads TGTGCCAGCACCATTAGCCCCTCCTACAATGAGCAGTTCTTC. Encoded protein: CASTISPSYNEQFF.

In this sample, this clone turned up a few times. The CDR3 reads CASSDNSVGEAFF. CDR3 DNA sequence: TGTGCCAGCAGTGACAACAGTGTCGGTGAAGCTTTCTTT. The rearrangement links TRBV6-4 to TRBJ1-1; no reliable D call. Germline assignment: CDR1 MRHNA and CDR2 SNTAGT. This CDR3 has 13 amino acids. V was clipped by 2 bases and J by 7 bases, with 11 bases between them.

The rearrangement uses TRBV5-1 and TRBJ2-1; a weak D match, TRBD2 (5 bases). The CDR3 totals 14 residues. The V end lost 0 bases, the J end lost 9 bases, and 13 bases lay between the germline ends. CDR1 and CDR2 (germline): SGHRS, YFSETQ. The CDR3 region has the DNA TGCGCCAGCAGCTTGGCGATGGCGGGCGGTGAGCAGTTCTTC. Protein: CASSLAMAGGEQFF.

This chain uses TRBV29-1 with TRBJ1-2; D is possibly TRBD1 (5 bases). The length of the CDR3 is 11 residues. Trimming took 7 bases from V and 2 from J, leaving 8 bases between them. Germline-derived CDR1 and CDR2 are SQVTM and ANQGSEA. In DNA, the CDR3 is TGCAGCGGGGGCTCGAACTATGGCTACACCTTC. As protein: CSGGSNYGYTF.

The J gene is TRBJ1-2, the V gene TRBV30; D remains ambiguous. Looked up from germline, CDR1 is GTSNPN and CDR2 is SVGIG (reference sequence). Trimming removed 0 bases from V and 2 bases from J, with 10 bases in between. The CDR3 is 14 residues long. CDR3 protein: CAWSVQLRNYGYTF. DNA for the CDR3: TGTGCCTGGAGTGTACAGCTCCGAAACTATGGCTACACCTTC.

V is TRBV27 and J is TRBJ2-7; TRBD2 matches 8 bases. CDR1 MNHEY and CDR2 SMNVEV come from the germline V gene (reference sequence). The CDR3 consists of 13 residues. Unmatched junction bases numbered 5, after V lost 10 bases and J lost 0 bases. The CDR3, as DNA: TGTGCCACCTCGGGGGGGGTCTCCTACGAGCAGTACTTC. It is translated as CATSGGVSYEQYF.

The J gene is TRBJ1-6, the V gene TRBV7-9; D uncertain. Germline CDR1 reads SEHNR; CDR2 reads FQNEAQ (reference sequence). Trimming cost V 2 bases and J 10 bases, with 12 bases left between them. This CDR3 spans 14 amino acids. The DNA of the CDR3 is TGTGCCAGCAGCTTAAACGGGATGGGATCACCCCTCCACTTT. It translates to CASSLNGMGSPLHF.

The chain carries TRBV18 and TRBJ1-1; 8 nucleotides align to TRBD1. Germline V lookup: CDR1 KGHSH, CDR2 LQKENI. Trimming at V came to 6 bases and at J to 2 bases, leaving 5 bases not matched to a gene. This CDR3 contains 14 residues. This chain's CDR3 is CASSPGTGNTEAFF. The DNA of the CDR3 is TGTGCCAGCTCCCCCGGGACAGGCAACACTGAAGCTTTCTTT.

Points on this clone: At one boundary the junction diverges from the germline segment, which might be a read error. The chain employs TRBV7-7 and TRBJ2-2; a weak D match, TRBD1 (5 bases). Germline V CDR1 and CDR2: SSHAT, FNYEAQ (reference sequence). This CDR3 region has 14 residues. The CDR3 reads CASSPTENTGELFF. The CDR3 DNA reads TGTGCTAGCAGCCCGACAGAGAACACCGGGGAGCTGTTTTTT.

The rearrangement joins TRBV18 to TRBJ2-7; maybe TRBD2 (6 bases). V was trimmed by 3 bases and J by 4 bases, leaving 13 bases between them. This CDR3 is built from 14 residues. Germline values: CDR1 KGHSH, CDR2 LQKENI. The CDR3 is CASSPRRATYEQYF. Written as DNA, the CDR3 is TGTGCCAGCTCACCCCGGAGGGCGACGTACGAGCAGTACTTC.

The chain carries TRBV4-1 and TRBJ1-1; D unresolved. Looked up from germline, CDR1 is MGHRA and CDR2 is YSYEKL. The V gene lost 4 bases and the J gene lost 5 bases, with 5 bases spanning the gap. There are 11 residues in the CDR3. DNA for the CDR3: TGCGCCAGCAGCCTTAGAACTGAAGCTTTCTTT. As protein: CASSLRTEAFF.

The J gene is TRBJ2-2, the V gene TRBV7-8, with TRBD2 matching over 8 bases. Looked up from germline, CDR1 is SGHVS and CDR2 is FQNEAQ. The CDR3 sequence is 16 residues long. Trimming removed 2 bases from V and 4 bases from J; junction bases left unmatched: 6. CDR3 amino acids: CASSLSRGGGTGELFF. The CDR3 nucleotides are TGTGCCAGCAGCTTAAGTCGGGGGGGCGGCACCGGGGAGCTGTTTTTT. Variable domain in full (rest from reference TRBV7-8 and TRBJ2-2): GAGVSQSPRYKVAKRGQDVALRCDPISGHVSLFWYQQALGQGPEFLTYFQNEAQLDKSGLPSDRFFAERPEGSVSTLKIQRTQQEDSAVYLCASSLSRGGGTGELFFGEGSRLTVL.

This chain uses TRBV27 with TRBJ2-2, with a tentative D call TRBD1 (6 bases). The germline V and J ends were trimmed by 0 bases and 6 bases, with 20 bases remaining between them. This CDR3 spans 18 amino acids. Germline CDR1 is MNHEY and CDR2 is SMNVEV (reference sequence). The CDR3 nucleotides read TGTGCCAGCAGTTTATCGTACATTGGGACAATAACACCCGGGGAGCTGTTTTTT. Translated: CASSLSYIGTITPGELFF.

The chain couples TRBV5-1 to TRBJ1-1; 9 nucleotides match TRBD1. The CDR3 length is 15 residues. CDR1 is SGHRS, CDR2 YFSETQ, per germline. J lost 3 bases, V lost 4 bases, and 7 bases had no gene match. Here the CDR3 DNA reads TGCGCCAGCAGCCGTTTACAGGGGGCCGACACTGAAGCTTTCTTT. Translating gives CASSRLQGADTEAFF.

This chain connects TRBV18 to TRBJ2-3, with a weak D call TRBD2 (6 bases). The CDR3 covers 16 residues. With 3 bases removed from V and 0 bases from J, the gap between germline ends came to 13 bases. Germline V gene sequence: CDR1 KGHSH, CDR2 LQKENI. CDR3 bases: TGTGCCAGCTCACCCATCGGGGGTTCCAGCACAGATACGCAGTATTTT. It specifies CASSPIGGSSTDTQYF.

This clone was seen a few times. The V gene is TRBV27, the J gene TRBJ2-5; D is perhaps TRBD1 (5 bases). Germline CDR1 MNHEY, CDR2 SMNVEV (reference sequence). V was clipped by 5 bases and J by 1 base, with 8 bases between them. This CDR3 comprises 13 residues. The chain's CDR3 is CASSRGFQETQYF. CDR3 nucleotides: TGTGCCAGCAGTAGGGGCTTCCAAGAGACCCAGTACTTC.

V and J are TRBV30 and TRBJ2-7; D perhaps matches TRBD1 (6 bases). Trimming removed 0 bases at V and 3 bases at J, with 6 bases between. The CDR3 length is 12 residues. Germline assignment: CDR1 GTSNPN and CDR2 SVGIG (reference sequence). The CDR3: CAWSVQGYEQYF. CDR3 sequence (DNA): TGTGCCTGGAGTGTACAGGGCTACGAGCAGTACTTC.

CDR3 DNA: TGTGCCAGCAGCTTTGGTGGCAGGGGGCGGTTGAACACTGAAGCTTTCTTT. Amino acid sequence: CASSFGGRGRLNTEAFF. V gene TRBV5-6 combines with J gene TRBJ1-1; 8 nucleotides agree with TRBD1. Unmatched junction bases numbered 9, after V lost 2 bases and J lost 0 bases. The germline V gene has CDR1 SGHDT and CDR2 YYEEEE. The CDR3 has 17 amino acids.

CDR3 residues: CASSELDRGDTEAFF. CDR3 DNA sequence: TGTGCCAGCAGTGAGCTGGACAGGGGTGACACTGAAGCTTTCTTT. The chain uses TRBV25-1 and TRBJ1-1; 9 bases are a match to TRBD1. V trimming: 3 bases; J trimming: 3 bases; junction bases outside the gene matches: 5. CDR3 size: 15 residues. Germline V lookup: CDR1 MGHDK, CDR2 SYGVNS.